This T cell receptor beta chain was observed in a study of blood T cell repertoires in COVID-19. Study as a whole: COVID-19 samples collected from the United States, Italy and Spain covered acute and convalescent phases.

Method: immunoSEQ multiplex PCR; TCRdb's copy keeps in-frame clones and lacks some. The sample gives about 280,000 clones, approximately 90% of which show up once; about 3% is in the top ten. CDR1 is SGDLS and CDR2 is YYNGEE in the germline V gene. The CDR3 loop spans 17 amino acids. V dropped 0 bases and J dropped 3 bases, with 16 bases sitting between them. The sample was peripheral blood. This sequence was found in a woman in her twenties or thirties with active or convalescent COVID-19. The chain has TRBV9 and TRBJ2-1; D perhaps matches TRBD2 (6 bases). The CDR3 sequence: CASSVGVMEGFYNEQFF. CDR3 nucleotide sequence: TGTGCCAGCAGCGTAGGGGTTATGGAGGGGTTCTACAATGAGCAGTTCTTC.